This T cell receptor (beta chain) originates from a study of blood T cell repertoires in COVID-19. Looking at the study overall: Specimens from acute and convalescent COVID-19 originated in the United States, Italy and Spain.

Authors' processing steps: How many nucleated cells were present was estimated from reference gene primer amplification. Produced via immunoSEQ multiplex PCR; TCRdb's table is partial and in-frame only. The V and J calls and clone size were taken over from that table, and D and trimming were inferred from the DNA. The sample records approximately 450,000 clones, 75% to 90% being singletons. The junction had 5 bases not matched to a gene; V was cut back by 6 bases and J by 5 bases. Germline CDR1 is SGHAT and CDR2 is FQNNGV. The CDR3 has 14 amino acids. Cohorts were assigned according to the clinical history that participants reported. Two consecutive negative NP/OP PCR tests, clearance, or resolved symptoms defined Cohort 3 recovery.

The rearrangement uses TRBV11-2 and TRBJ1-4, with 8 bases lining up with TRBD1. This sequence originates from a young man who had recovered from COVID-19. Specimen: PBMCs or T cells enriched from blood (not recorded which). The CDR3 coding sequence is TGTGCCAGCAGGGAGACAGGGGCGAATGAAAAACTGTTTTTT. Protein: CASRETGANEKLFF.